The TCR beta chain under discussion was sequenced for a study of T cell responses to AZD1222 COVID-19 vaccine. Looking at the study overall: Pooling was applied to second doses at about 4 or about 12 weeks. Study outcomes and limitations: Every sample of the repertoires postdated the peak T cell response. Researchers report vaccine-associated CD4 TCRs spanning spike, with dominance at 160-218 and 743-854.

V lost 4 bases and J lost 7; bases outside the gene matches: 11. The length of the CDR3 is 15 residues. The germline gives CDR1 MRHNA, CDR2 SNTAGT. Comment on this clone: Its target is not known.

The data were produced by immunoSEQ multiplex PCR, yet TCRdb's version contains in-frame clones alone and is incomplete. Altogether fewer than 150,000 clones are present, 85% to 90% being singletons, with the ten largest covering 6.5% to 9.5%. The V and J genes are TRBV6-4 and TRBJ2-7, with TRBD1 matching 9 bases. The TCR was taken from an adult in good health. The sample consisted of peripheral blood, taken on day 0 of AZD1222 vaccination. CDR3 region: CASSGIRDRAWEQYF. The CDR3 bases are TGTGCCAGCAGTGGCATACGGGACAGGGCTTGGGAGCAGTACTTC.